Each of the 17 T cell receptor beta chains below was sequenced from the same sample in a study of CD8+ T cells in alopecia areata. Sequencing relied on a cDNA template that was reverse transcribed from extracted RNA. Libraries were prepared by immunoSEQ multiplex PCR; TCRdb keeps only in-frame clonotypes and omits some of them. Found here are 150,000 or so clones, around half of them singletons; the top ten hold 15%. As for treatment: oral pan-JAK inhibitor, 5-10 mg twice daily. Sample: CD8+ T cells sorted from blood, taken at week 4, from a patient treated with tofacitinib. The source of these receptors is a human donor with alopecia areata.

The V and J genes are TRBV11-2 and TRBJ1-1; D might be TRBD1 (6 bases). Per the germline V gene, CDR1 is SGHAT and CDR2 is FQNNGV. This CDR3 has 16 amino acids. Trimming left V 3 bases short and J 0 bases short, with 14 bases between. The CDR3 reads CASSLWDTSMNTEAFF. The CDR3 bases are TGTGCCAGCAGCTTGTGGGACACCTCGATGAACACTGAAGCTTTCTTT. The variable domain in full, with the rest retrieved from reference TRBV11-2 and TRBJ1-1, is EAGVAQSPRYKIIEKRQSVAFWCNPISGHATLYWYQQILGQGPKLLIQFQNNGVVDDSQLPKDRFSAERLKGVDSTLKIQPAKLEDSAVYLCASSLWDTSMNTEAFFGQGTRLTVV.

This clone appeared a few times. The rearrangement links TRBV9 to TRBJ1-2; TRBD1 matches 7 bases. Germline values: CDR1 SGDLS, CDR2 YYNGEE. Trimming at V came to 2 bases and at J to 6 bases, leaving 4 bases not matched to a gene. The CDR3 has 13 amino acids. CDR3 residues: CASSVRQGHGYTF. DNA for the CDR3: TGTGCCAGCAGCGTGAGACAGGGTCATGGCTACACCTTC.

Only a few counts were recorded for this clone. The chain recombines TRBV19 with TRBJ2-6; D is ambiguous. V shed 2 bases and J shed 3 bases, with 2 bases lying between them. CDR1 LNHDA and CDR2 SQIVND come from the germline V gene (reference sequence). This CDR3 spans 13 amino acids. The CDR3 region has the DNA TGTGCCAGTAGTATAATTGGGGCCAACGTCCTGACTTTC. Translating it yields CASSIIGANVLTF.

The rearrangement links TRBV29-1 to TRBJ1-1, with D unclear. Germline V gene lookup returns CDR1 SQVTM and CDR2 ANQGSEA. The ends were cut back, 6 bases at V and 1 base at J, with 3 bases in the middle. The CDR3 totals 10 residues. The CDR3 nucleotides read TGCAGCGTGGGGAACACTGAAGCTTTCTTT. This sequence encodes CSVGNTEAFF.

In its sample, this clone was seen a few times. V usage is TRBV7-2 and J usage is TRBJ2-5; D perhaps matches TRBD2 (5 bases). V was cut by 5 bases and J by 5 bases, with 18 bases left in between. Germline assignment: CDR1 SGHTA and CDR2 FQGNSA. This CDR3 has 15 amino acids. CDR3 coding DNA: TGTGCCAGCAGCACCATTATCCCCGGGGAGGAGACCCAGTACTTC. Amino acids: CASSTIIPGEETQYF.

This clone was detected once. This chain links TRBV6-5 with TRBJ2-3; D may match TRBD1 or TRBD2 (5 bases each). CDR3 length: 13 residues. CDR1 and CDR2 from the germline V gene are MNHEY and SVGAGI. Trimming stripped 8 bases from V and 1 base from J, with 10 bases between. The CDR3 region has the DNA TGTGCCAGCGAGGGGTTTGGCACAGATACGCAGTATTTT. Amino acid sequence: CASEGFGTDTQYF.

This clone was seen once. The chain uses TRBV27 and TRBJ1-2; the D gene is possibly TRBD1 (5 bases). The V gene lost 4 bases and the J gene lost 4 bases, with 13 bases spanning the gap. In germline, CDR1 is MNHEY, CDR2 SMNVEV (reference sequence). This CDR3 region has 14 residues. In DNA form, the CDR3 reads TGTGCCAGCAGTTCTCCAGGGTTAGGCTATGGCTACACCTTC. Its translation: CASSSPGLGYGYTF.

Ten or more counts support this clone. The gene calls are TRBV6-5 and TRBJ2-3; perhaps TRBD2 as D (5 bases). Trimming removed 2 bases at V and 3 bases at J, with 15 bases between. CDR1 is MNHEY, CDR2 SVGAGI, per germline. The CDR3 length is 16 residues. CDR3 sequence: CASSYGGGEFTDTQYF. As DNA, the CDR3 is TGTGCCAGCAGTTACGGTGGAGGAGAGTTTACAGATACGCAGTATTTT.

This clone appeared a few times. The V call is TRBV4-2, the J call TRBJ2-7, with a possible D match to TRBD2 (5 bases). Looked up from germline, CDR1 is LGHNA and CDR2 is YNFKEQ. V gave up 0 bases and J gave up 3 bases, with 6 bases separating them. CDR3 length: 13 amino acids. The CDR3 DNA sequence: TGTGCCAGCAGCCAAGAGCGGGTCTACGAGCAGTACTTC. Translating gives CASSQERVYEQYF.

The chain carries TRBV4-3 and TRBJ2-1; D remains ambiguous. The CDR3 sequence is 13 residues long. Trimming removed 6 bases at V and 6 bases at J, with 12 bases between. CDR1 is LGHNA, CDR2 YSLEER, per germline. In nucleotides, the CDR3 is TGCGCCAGCAGTTTCTATCGAGGCAATGAGCAGTTCTTC. The encoded protein is CASSFYRGNEQFF.

This chain connects TRBV7-9 to TRBJ2-5, with D unclear. V lost 2 bases and J lost 3, with 7 bases in between. Germline CDR1 reads SEHNR; CDR2 reads FQNEAQ (reference sequence). This CDR3 has 13 amino acids. The CDR3 DNA is TGTGCCAGCAGCTTATTGGCAGAAGAGACCCAGTACTTC. This gives the protein CASSLLAEETQYF.

The V gene is TRBV7-9, the J gene TRBJ2-3, with D possibly TRBD1 on 6 matching bases. The CDR3 loop spans 13 amino acids. Germline CDR1 and CDR2: SEHNR and FQNEAQ (reference sequence). V lost 5 bases and J 4 bases, leaving 10 bases between the germline ends. The CDR3 DNA sequence: TGTGCCAGCAGCCTACAGGGCGCAGATACGCAGTATTTT. This sequence encodes CASSLQGADTQYF.

The chain links TRBV13 to TRBJ1-2; D is possibly TRBD1 (6 bases). V lost 1 base to trimming and J lost 3 bases, with 12 bases between them. The germline gives CDR1 PRHDT, CDR2 FYEKMQ (reference sequence). The CDR3 length is 15 residues. The CDR3 region has the DNA TGTGCCAGCAGCTTAGACCCGGGGGCGGACTATGGCTACACCTTC. This encodes CASSLDPGADYGYTF. Together with reference TRBV13 and TRBJ1-2, the CDR3 gives the full variable domain: AAGVIQSPRHLIKEKRETATLKCYPIPRHDTVYWYQQGPGQDPQFLISFYEKMQSDKGSIPDRFSAQQFSDYHSELNMSSLELGDSALYFCASSLDPGADYGYTFGSGTRLTVV.

In DNA, the CDR3 is TGTGCCTGGAGTCGGGACAGGGGGCACGTCCACACAGATACGCAGTATTTT. Encoded protein: CAWSRDRGHVHTDTQYF. V and J are TRBV30 and TRBJ2-3; 12 positions match TRBD1. Germline assignment: CDR1 GTSNPN and CDR2 SVGIG (reference sequence). This CDR3 region has 17 residues. V was clipped by 2 bases and J by 2 bases; unmatched bases: 8.

There are a few counts of this clone. The CDR3 sequence: CASSLFPGSGASGEQYF. The CDR3, as DNA: TGTGCCAGCAGTTTATTTCCAGGTAGCGGGGCCTCGGGCGAGCAGTACTTC. This sequence joins TRBV27 and TRBJ2-7, with 8 bases that match TRBD2. CDR1 and CDR2 from the germline V gene are MNHEY and SMNVEV (reference sequence). There are 17 residues in the CDR3. Trimming cost V 1 base and J 6 bases; bases outside gene matches: 14.

The chain carries TRBV27 and TRBJ1-5, with unresolved D. Germline loops: CDR1 MNHEY, CDR2 SMNVEV (reference sequence). The CDR3 consists of 14 residues. Between the trimmed V and J ends, which lost 4 bases and 3 bases, there was a span of 10 bases. CDR3 DNA sequence: TGTGCCAGCAGTTGGGCAGGAGCCAATCAGCCCCAGCATTTT. Translation: CASSWAGANQPQHF.

The chain is built from TRBV13 and TRBJ1-2, with 10 nucleotides matching TRBD1. CDR1 is PRHDT and CDR2 is FYEKMQ in the germline V gene (reference sequence). J gave up 4 bases and V 3 bases, and 5 bases lay outside the gene matches. The length of the CDR3 is 15 residues. CDR3 sequence (DNA): TGTGCCAGCAGCTTCGGGACAGGGGTTGGCTATGGCTACACCTTC. It is translated as CASSFGTGVGYGYTF.